This TCR beta chain was sequenced in a study of T cells after yellow fever vaccination. General study results and limits: FACS-sorted repertoires could contain abundant clonotypes contaminating from the bulk population.

This CDR3 is 15 amino acids long. Germline CDR1 is SQVTM and CDR2 is ANQGSEA. V lost 8 bases, J lost 0 bases, and 9 bases stayed unmatched. One entry per CDR3 protein, called by TCRdb with MiXCR from the 5' RACE reads. The table shows tens of thousands of distinct CDR3 sequences, with roughly 8% occurring only once. This clonotype was counted a few times. What it binds is unknown. This sequence joins TRBV29-1 and TRBJ2-1; 8 positions agree with TRBD1. Source: CD8+ T cells sorted from PBMCs, taken on the day of the yellow fever booster vaccination. This receptor was identified in a man aged 25-45 years who received the YFV17D yellow fever vaccine. CDR3 DNA sequence: TGCAGCTTTGGGACAGGTAGACGCTCCTACAATGAGCAGTTCTTC. This codes for CSFGTGRRSYNEQFF.